The clone carrying this T cell receptor (beta chain) has only a few counts. The data originate from a study of neoadjuvant anti-PD-1 for oral cavity cancer. V was trimmed by 7 bases and J by 6 bases, leaving 12 bases between them. CDR3 length: 13 residues. Looked up from germline, CDR1 is MNHEY and CDR2 is SMNVEV (reference sequence). The method was immunoSEQ multiplex PCR; TCRdb's version includes in-frame clones alone and lacks a portion of them. The data contain more than 10,000 clones, about 63% of them singletons. V usage is TRBV27 and J usage is TRBJ2-2; D possibly uses TRBD1 or TRBD2 (5 bases each). This receptor was taken from a person aged 40-85 years with oral cavity squamous cell carcinoma. The input for sequencing was PBMCs, taken before nivolumab (anti-PD-1) treatment. Written as DNA, the CDR3 is TGTGCCAGCAAGGATGTGGGGGCCGGGGAGCTGTTTTTT. Amino acid sequence: CASKDVGAGELFF.